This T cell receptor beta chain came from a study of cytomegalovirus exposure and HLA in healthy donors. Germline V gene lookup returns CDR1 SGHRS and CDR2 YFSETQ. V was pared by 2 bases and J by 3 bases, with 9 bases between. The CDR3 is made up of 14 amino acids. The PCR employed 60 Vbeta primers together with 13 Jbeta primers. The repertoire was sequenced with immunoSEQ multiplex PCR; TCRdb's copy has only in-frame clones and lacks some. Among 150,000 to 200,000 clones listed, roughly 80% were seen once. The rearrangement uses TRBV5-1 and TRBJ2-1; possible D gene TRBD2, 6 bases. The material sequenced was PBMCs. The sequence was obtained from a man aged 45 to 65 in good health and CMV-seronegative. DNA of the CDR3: TGCGCCAGCAGCTTAGGCGGGGACTACAATGAGCAGTTCTTC. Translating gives CASSLGGDYNEQFF.